The clone carrying this TCR beta chain was picked up a small number of times. This specimen belongs to a study of blood T cell repertoires in COVID-19. Study-level information: Samples came from the United States, Italy and Spain, spanning acute and convalescent COVID-19. T cells, B-cell-depleted T cells, or PBMCs supplied cDNA or gDNA.

The germline V and J ends were trimmed by 4 bases and 6 bases, with 12 bases remaining between them. This CDR3 has 13 amino acids. Per the original methods: Estimation of nucleated cell counts relied on the amplification of reference gene primers. Only in-frame clones appear in the TCRdb table, and some are missing; sequencing was by immunoSEQ multiplex PCR. Clone size and the V and J calls come from that table; the DNA yielded D and trimming. The table records about 200,000 clones, around 82% of them present only once. Sequenced: peripheral blood. The sequence came from a human donor in a cohort sampled during active COVID-19. The rearrangement uses TRBV12-3 or TRBV12-4 and TRBJ1-2; no clear D gene. The CDR3 reads CASSSPGSNGYTF. DNA for the CDR3: TGTGCCAGCAGTTCTCCGGGATCTAATGGCTACACCTTC.